Following are 32 T cell receptor beta chains from one sample sequenced in a study of blood T cell repertoires in COVID-19. The table came from immunoSEQ multiplex PCR; TCRdb's copy has only in-frame clones and leaves some out. The data contain some 100,000 clones, about nine tenths of them singletons. Sequencing input: peripheral blood. The receptors were gathered from a human donor in a cohort sampled during active COVID-19.

The CDR3 nucleotides are TGCGCCAGCAGCTTCCAGACGACTAATTACAATGAGCAGTTCTTC. Its translation is CASSFQTTNYNEQFF. The chain has TRBV5-1 and TRBJ2-1; weak D call: TRBD2 (5 bases). The CDR3 spans 15 residues. Trimming removed 2 bases from V and 4 bases from J, with 13 bases in between. From germline, CDR1 is SGHRS and CDR2 YFSETQ.

CDR3 in amino acids: CASRAGVGGGEQFF. The CDR3, as DNA: TGTGCCAGCAGGGCAGGGGTAGGCGGGGGGGAGCAGTTCTTC. This chain joins TRBV25-1 and TRBJ2-1; 8 positions agree with TRBD2. Germline lookup yields CDR1 MGHDK and CDR2 SYGVNS. This CDR3 is built from 14 residues. V dropped 6 bases and J dropped 10; count of bases not matched to a gene: 11.

The rearrangement links TRBV7-3 to TRBJ2-5; the D is unclear. With 5 bases removed from V and 7 bases from J, the gap between germline ends came to 20 bases. CDR1 and CDR2 from the germline V gene are SGHTA and FQGTGA. This CDR3 is built from 15 residues. This CDR3 is CASSPVFGRQATQYF. The CDR3 coding sequence is TGTGCCAGCAGCCCTGTGTTCGGCCGTCAGGCGACCCAGTACTTC.

V gene TRBV6-6 combines with J gene TRBJ1-3; the D gene is possibly TRBD1 (6 bases). CDR1 MNHNY and CDR2 SVGAGI come from the germline V gene (reference sequence). This CDR3 spans 15 amino acids. Trimming shortened V by 6 bases and J by 8 bases, and 20 bases separated the two germline ends. DNA of the CDR3: TGTGCCAGCAGCCCCCGGGGGGGGGCTTTGGACACCATATATTTT. It encodes CASSPRGGALDTIYF.

This chain connects TRBV4-1 to TRBJ2-1, with 8 bases identical to TRBD2. Germline lookup yields CDR1 MGHRA and CDR2 YSYEKL. Trimming removed 2 bases from V and 10 bases from J; junction bases left unmatched: 10. The CDR3 length is 15 residues. CDR3 sequence reads: CASSQRTSGHGEQFF. Written as DNA, the CDR3 is TGCGCCAGCAGCCAACGAACTAGCGGCCACGGGGAGCAGTTCTTC.

V gene TRBV12-3 or TRBV12-4 combines with J gene TRBJ1-5, with a tentative D call TRBD1 (6 bases). Trimming shortened V by 3 bases and J by 7 bases, and 10 bases separated the two germline ends. This CDR3 is built from 13 residues. CDR3 DNA: TGTGCCAGCAGTTTGGGGGCAGAACAGCCCCAGCATTTT. This gives the protein CASSLGAEQPQHF.

The V gene is TRBV5-6, the J gene TRBJ2-1; 10 bases map to TRBD1. V was pared by 4 bases and J by 6 bases, with 10 bases of the junction left unmatched. The germline CDR1 and CDR2 sequences are SGHDT and YYEEEE. CDR3 size: 16 residues. CDR3 loop: CASSPLPGQGINEQFF. CDR3 DNA sequence: TGTGCCAGCAGCCCGCTCCCGGGACAGGGGATCAATGAGCAGTTCTTC.

The chain has TRBV6-5 and TRBJ2-3; a weak D match, TRBD2 (5 bases). The CDR3 consists of 14 residues. CDR1 and CDR2 (germline): MNHEY, SVGAGI. V gave up 7 bases and J gave up 10 bases, with 21 bases separating them. The CDR3 DNA reads TGTGCCAGCACTAAAGGGCCGCTCACGAGGGCGCAGTATTTT. This encodes CASTKGPLTRAQYF.

With respect to this clone: At one of its ends the junction is not consistent with the germline gene, which may arise from a read error. The DNA of the CDR3 is TGTGCCAGCAGTGAATTAGGCAGGTTCCACTTC. Translating it yields CASSELGRFHF. The genes are TRBV25-1 and TRBJ1-2; D uncertain. CDR1 and CDR2 from the germline V gene are MGHDK and SYGVNS. The CDR3 covers 11 residues.

The V call is TRBV7-3, the J call TRBJ2-5; 8 nucleotides agree with TRBD1. After removal of 3 bases from V and 6 bases from J, the junction contained 3 bases not matched to a gene. The germline CDR1 and CDR2 sequences are SGHTA and FQGTGA. CDR3 length: 13 amino acids. This CDR3 reads CASSLDRDQTQYF. In DNA form, the CDR3 reads TGTGCCAGCAGCTTGGACAGGGATCAGACCCAGTACTTC. Looking up the rest from reference TRBV7-3 and TRBJ2-5 gives the full variable domain: GAGVSQTPSNKVTEKGKYVELRCDPISGHTALYWYRQSLGQGPEFLIYFQGTGAADDSGLPNDRFFAVRPEGSVSTLKIQRTERGDSAVYLCASSLDRDQTQYFGPGTRLLVL.

The rearrangement joins TRBV5-5 to TRBJ1-4; D not resolved. Trimming left V 4 bases short and J 3 bases short, with 16 bases between. The length of the CDR3 is 16 residues. Per the germline V gene, CDR1 is SGHKS and CDR2 is YYEKEE (reference sequence). CDR3 protein: CASSNRTGKANEKLFF. The DNA of the CDR3 is TGTGCCAGCAGCAACCGGACGGGGAAGGCTAATGAAAAACTGTTTTTT.

The chain joins TRBV7-9 to TRBJ1-1; D unresolved. The length of the CDR3 is 14 residues. Germline V CDR1 and CDR2: SEHNR, FQNEAQ (reference sequence). Trimming pared 3 bases from V and 8 bases from J, leaving 16 bases between. CDR3 DNA sequence: TGTGCCAGCAGCTTGCGCTCCCGGTCATCCGAAGCTTTCTTT. This encodes CASSLRSRSSEAFF.

This clone has just a few counts. The CDR3: CASTKQGLGQPQHF. The DNA for the CDR3 is TGTGCCAGTACTAAACAGGGGTTGGGTCAGCCCCAGCATTTT. The chain is built from TRBV19 and TRBJ1-5, with TRBD1 matching over 7 bases. This CDR3 has 14 residues. V was clipped by 7 bases and J by 6 bases; unmatched bases: 9. Germline V CDR1 and CDR2: LNHDA, SQIVND (reference sequence).

The chain couples TRBV6-6 to TRBJ1-1; 8 nucleotides align to TRBD1. CDR1 is MNHNY and CDR2 is SVGAGI in the germline V gene (reference sequence). Germline trimming cut 8 bases from V and 3 bases from J; bases unmatched to any gene: 8. CDR3 size: 14 residues. Here the CDR3 DNA reads TGTGCCAGCGGGCGACAGGGGTCGGACACTGAAGCTTTCTTT. It is translated as CASGRQGSDTEAFF.

This chain uses TRBV9 with TRBJ1-1; D unresolved. V lost 4 bases, J lost 1 base, and 8 bases lay in between. Germline CDR1 reads SGDLS; CDR2 reads YYNGEE. The CDR3 extends over 13 amino acids. The CDR3: CASSRRGNTEAFF. CDR3 DNA sequence: TGTGCCAGCAGCAGACGGGGGAACACTGAAGCTTTCTTT.

This chain joins TRBV5-1 and TRBJ1-3; D may be TRBD1 (6 bases). V shed 1 base and J shed 7 bases, with 15 bases lying between them. This CDR3 contains 15 residues. CDR1 is SGHRS, CDR2 YFSETQ, per germline. In nucleotides, the CDR3 is TGCGCCAGCAGCTTGATGGGGGCCACAAGGAACACCATATATTTT. Its protein is CASSLMGATRNTIYF.

The chain combines TRBV7-2 with TRBJ1-1; 8 nucleotides agree with TRBD1. With 5 bases clipped from V and 2 bases from J, the junction kept 4 bases outside the gene matches. This CDR3 has 14 residues. The germline CDR1 and CDR2 sequences are SGHTA and FQGNSA. Written as DNA, the CDR3 is TGTGCCAGCAGCCCAGGACAGGGCAACACTGAAGCTTTCTTT. Its protein product is CASSPGQGNTEAFF.

The chain joins TRBV27 to TRBJ2-4; TRBD1 matches at 10 bases. From germline, CDR1 is MNHEY and CDR2 SMNVEV (reference sequence). J was trimmed by 0 bases and V by 1 base; bases with no gene match: 9. This CDR3 has 19 amino acids. For the CDR3, the DNA is TGTGCCAGCAGTTTATGGGGACAGGGGCGATCATTAGCCAAAAACATTCAGTACTTC. Its protein product is CASSLWGQGRSLAKNIQYF.

The gene calls are TRBV7-3 and TRBJ2-1; TRBD2 matches 7 bases. The CDR3 has 14 residues. Germline assignment: CDR1 SGHTA and CDR2 FQGTGA. The junction had 10 bases not matched to a gene; V was cut back by 5 bases and J by 9 bases. The CDR3 reads CASSPHLTSSEQFF. The CDR3 DNA follows: TGTGCCAGCAGCCCCCACCTGACTAGCAGTGAGCAGTTCTTC. The variable domain in full, with the rest retrieved from reference TRBV7-3 and TRBJ2-1, is GAGVSQTPSNKVTEKGKYVELRCDPISGHTALYWYRQSLGQGPEFLIYFQGTGAADDSGLPNDRFFAVRPEGSVSTLKIQRTERGDSAVYLCASSPHLTSSEQFFGPGTRLTVL.

The chain uses TRBV5-6 and TRBJ2-7, with D maybe TRBD1 (7 bases). Germline V gene sequence: CDR1 SGHDT, CDR2 YYEEEE. With 1 base removed from V and 3 bases from J, the gap between germline ends came to 14 bases. This CDR3 has 15 residues. The CDR3 loop is CASSLQGGKYYEQYF. The CDR3 bases are TGTGCCAGCAGCTTGCAGGGGGGCAAGTACTACGAGCAGTACTTC.

The chain joins TRBV25-1 to TRBJ2-1, with TRBD1 as a possible D gene (6 bases). CDR3 length equals 14 residues. The germline V and J ends were trimmed by 1 base and 8 bases, with 12 bases remaining between them. Looked up from germline, CDR1 is MGHDK and CDR2 is SYGVNS. The CDR3 DNA sequence: TGTGCCAGCAGTGAATTGGCAGGGGTCCATGAGCAGTTCTTC. Its translation is CASSELAGVHEQFF.

The rearrangement joins TRBV29-1 to TRBJ1-2; D remains ambiguous. Germline V gives CDR1 SQVTM, CDR2 ANQGSEA. Deletions cut 3 bases from V and 4 bases from J, with 6 bases between. The CDR3 is made up of 11 amino acids. Here the CDR3 DNA reads TGCAGCGTTGACAGTCTCTATGGCTACACCTTC. Translated, it gives CSVDSLYGYTF.

The chain combines TRBV19 with TRBJ2-4, with TRBD1 matching over 10 bases. With 6 bases clipped from V and 1 base from J, the junction kept 15 bases outside the gene matches. Per the germline V gene, CDR1 is LNHDA and CDR2 is SQIVND (reference sequence). The CDR3 has 19 amino acids. The CDR3 sequence is CASSILRDRGWGAKNIQYF. For the CDR3, the DNA is TGTGCCAGTAGCATACTCCGGGACAGGGGATGGGGCGCCAAAAACATTCAGTACTTC.

The chain combines TRBV6-1 with TRBJ2-3; maybe TRBD1 (5 bases). The CDR3 is made up of 15 amino acids. CDR1 MNHNS and CDR2 SASEGT come from the germline V gene. V was pared by 2 bases and J by 2 bases, with 11 bases between. The CDR3 DNA is TGTGCCAGCAGTGAACAGGGCGGATACACAGATACGCAGTATTTT. Protein product: CASSEQGGYTDTQYF.

The genes are TRBV18 and TRBJ2-7; 11 bases match TRBD2. The germline gives CDR1 KGHSH, CDR2 LQKENI. V was clipped by 6 bases and J by 4 bases; unmatched bases: 8. This CDR3 is 15 amino acids long. CDR3 residues: CASSPTSGSGYEQYF. DNA of the CDR3: TGTGCCAGCTCCCCAACTAGCGGGAGTGGGTACGAGCAGTACTTC.

The CDR3 DNA reads TGTGCCAGCACCGCGACAGGGCACACTGAAGCTTTCTTT. Translated, it gives CASTATGHTEAFF. The chain couples TRBV7-8 to TRBJ1-1; 7 bases match TRBD1. Germline CDR1 SGHVS, CDR2 FQNEAQ. Trimming at V came to 7 bases and at J to 3 bases, leaving 5 bases not matched to a gene. The CDR3 spans 13 residues.

Comment on this clone: The sample has other DNA sequences that encode this CDR3 too. The genes are TRBV7-9 and TRBJ2-3, with 11 nucleotides matching TRBD2. After removal of 0 bases from V and 3 bases from J, the junction contained 2 bases not matched to a gene. The CDR3 is 16 amino acids. Germline loops: CDR1 SEHNR, CDR2 FQNEAQ (reference sequence). CDR3 sequence: CASSLAGTSGTDTQYF. CDR3 nucleotide sequence: TGTGCCAGCAGCTTAGCAGGGACTAGCGGTACAGATACGCAGTATTTT.

The gene calls are TRBV12-5 and TRBJ1-1; D possibly corresponds to TRBD1 (6 bases). The CDR3 is 15 residues long. Germline V gene data show CDR1 as LGHNT and CDR2 as FRNRAP. Trimming removed 1 base at V and 6 bases at J, with 15 bases between. The CDR3 sequence: CASGLAREGDAEAFF. The CDR3 DNA sequence: TGTGCTAGTGGTTTGGCACGGGAGGGGGACGCTGAAGCTTTCTTT.

The CDR3 sequence: CATSEPGQGLADTQYF. The CDR3, as DNA: TGTGCCACCAGTGAACCGGGACAGGGGTTAGCAGATACGCAGTATTTT. The chain uses TRBV24-1 and TRBJ2-3; 10 bases align to TRBD1. The CDR3 is made up of 16 amino acids. J was trimmed by 4 bases and V by 4 bases; bases with no gene match: 7. Germline V gene data show CDR1 as KGHDR and CDR2 as SFDVKD.

This chain uses TRBV7-9 with TRBJ1-1, with TRBD1 matching over 7 bases. Losses at the gene ends were 4 bases for V and 2 bases for J; bases not matched to a gene: 16. CDR3 length: 18 residues. Germline V gene lookup returns CDR1 SEHNR and CDR2 FQNEAQ (reference sequence). DNA for the CDR3: TGTGCCAGCAGCTCTCCCACTGGGACAGCCCAGAGAAACACTGAAGCTTTCTTT. This codes for CASSSPTGTAQRNTEAFF.

This chain links TRBV19 with TRBJ1-1; perhaps TRBD1 as D (5 bases). This CDR3 is 13 amino acids long. Trimming took 6 bases from V and 4 from J, leaving 12 bases between them. Germline values: CDR1 LNHDA, CDR2 SQIVND (reference sequence). CDR3 amino acids: CASRGGEVTEAFF. The DNA of the CDR3 is TGTGCCAGTAGGGGGGGGGAGGTCACTGAAGCTTTCTTT.

This clone was detected only once. The CDR3 region is CASSLGHSLYEQYF. DNA of the CDR3: TGTGCCAGCAGCTTAGGACACTCCCTTTACGAGCAGTACTTC. This sequence joins TRBV7-8 and TRBJ2-7, with D hard to call. This CDR3 has 14 amino acids. Deletions cut 1 base from V and 4 bases from J, with 11 bases between. Per germline, CDR1 SGHVS and CDR2 FQNEAQ. Supplemented by reference TRBV7-8 and TRBJ2-7, the full variable domain reads GAGVSQSPRYKVAKRGQDVALRCDPISGHVSLFWYQQALGQGPEFLTYFQNEAQLDKSGLPSDRFFAERPEGSVSTLKIQRTQQEDSAVYLCASSLGHSLYEQYFGPGTRLTVT.